One sample yielded the 20 T cell receptor beta chains listed below, sequenced in a study of T cells in localized non-small cell lung cancer. The data were produced by immunoSEQ multiplex PCR, yet TCRdb's version contains in-frame clones alone and is incomplete. The table has tens of thousands of clones, around four fifths seen once; the top ten hold approximately 35%. Sequenced here: peripheral blood, sampled before any cancer treatment. The receptors originated from a male donor older than 55 with stage II squamous cell lung carcinoma.

The chain is built from TRBV5-5 and TRBJ2-7; D may be TRBD1 or TRBD2 (5 bases each). The V end lost 0 bases, the J end lost 2 bases, and 12 bases lay between the germline ends. The germline gives CDR1 SGHKS, CDR2 YYEKEE (reference sequence). This CDR3 has 15 residues. Here the CDR3 DNA reads TGTGCCAGCAGCTTGGTGGGGACCGGCCCCTACGAGCAGTACTTC. The encoded protein is CASSLVGTGPYEQYF.

This clone has only one observation. The chain carries TRBV7-9 and TRBJ2-7, with 14 bases matching TRBD2. Germline V gene lookup returns CDR1 SEHNR and CDR2 FQNEAQ (reference sequence). The CDR3 has 14 amino acids. Trimming at V came to 6 bases and at J to 7 bases, leaving 5 bases not matched to a gene. CDR3 sequence (DNA): TGTGCCAGCAGGGGTGGGACTAGCGGGAGAGAGCAGTACTTC. Its translation is CASRGGTSGREQYF.

The V call is TRBV7-9, the J call TRBJ2-1, with 8 bases aligning to TRBD2. With V trimmed by 4 bases and J by 3 bases, 14 bases remained unmatched. The CDR3 runs 18 residues. CDR1 is SEHNR, CDR2 FQNEAQ, per germline (reference sequence). The CDR3 DNA is TGTGCCAGCAGCTCTAGGGGGGCGGGAGGTCCGATCTACAATGAGCAGTTCTTC. As protein: CASSSRGAGGPIYNEQFF.

The CDR3 DNA reads as TGTGCCAGCAGTTTATGGGACAGGGGATCGGTCGGGGAGCTGTTTTTT. Translating gives CASSLWDRGSVGELFF. The V and J genes are TRBV27 and TRBJ2-2; 10 nucleotides align to TRBD1. J lost 7 bases, V lost 1 base, and 6 bases had no gene match. This CDR3 comprises 16 residues. From germline, CDR1 is MNHEY and CDR2 SMNVEV (reference sequence).

The rearrangement links TRBV15 to TRBJ2-5, with D uncertain. The V gene lost 0 bases and the J gene lost 2 bases, with 4 bases spanning the gap. CDR1 is LNHNV, CDR2 YYDKDF, per germline (reference sequence). This CDR3 has 13 residues. The CDR3 sequence: CATSRDLQETQYF. Written as DNA, the CDR3 is TGTGCCACCAGCAGAGATCTTCAAGAGACCCAGTACTTC.

This sequence joins TRBV5-4 and TRBJ1-3, with D unclear. Germline V gene lookup returns CDR1 SGHNT and CDR2 YYREEE (reference sequence). The CDR3 extends over 15 amino acids. Deletions cut 1 base from V and 0 bases from J, with 8 bases between. The CDR3 coding sequence is TGTGCCAGCAGCTTGCACGGGAGCTCTGGAAACACCATATATTTT. This translates into CASSLHGSSGNTIYF.

This clone has a handful of counts. The rearrangement links TRBV19 to TRBJ2-4; D tentatively reads TRBD1 or TRBD2 (5 bases each). V was pared by 5 bases and J by 3 bases, with 20 bases between. Germline V CDR1 and CDR2: LNHDA, SQIVND (reference sequence). The CDR3 sequence is 17 residues long. This CDR3 is CASSPYSAGTVKNIQYF. CDR3 DNA: TGTGCCAGTAGTCCCTACAGCGCTGGGACGGTCAAAAACATTCAGTACTTC.

This chain links TRBV19 with TRBJ1-5, with unresolved D. This CDR3 spans 16 amino acids. Germline loops: CDR1 LNHDA, CDR2 SQIVND (reference sequence). The germline V and J ends were trimmed by 9 bases and 0 bases, with 18 bases remaining between them. The CDR3 region has the DNA TGTGCCAGCAACGATGGGCGAATTAATAGCAATCAGCCCCAGCATTTT. Residues: CASNDGRINSNQPQHF. The full variable domain, completed using reference TRBV19 and TRBJ1-5, is DGGITQSPKYLFRKEGQNVTLSCEQNLNHDAMYWYRQDPGQGLRLIYYSQIVNDFQKGDIAEGYSVSREKKESFPLTVTSAQKNPTAFYLCASNDGRINSNQPQHFGDGTRLSIL.

Regarding this clone: At one end the junction does not follow the germline gene, possibly because of a read error. J is TRBJ1-2 and V is TRBV30; maybe TRBD1 (5 bases). The CDR3 spans 14 residues. The V gene's germline CDR1 is GTSNPN and CDR2 SVGIG (reference sequence). CDR3 nucleotide sequence: TGTGCCAGGGCTGGAGTCGCACAGGCCTATGGTTACACCTTC. It translates to CARAGVAQAYGYTF.

This clone was observed once. The chain links TRBV4-2 to TRBJ1-1; TRBD1 is a possible D gene (6 bases). Germline values: CDR1 LGHNA, CDR2 YNFKEQ. The CDR3 length is 16 residues. Trimming removed 3 bases at V and 5 bases at J, with 19 bases between. This CDR3 reads CASSHDGTPGRTEAFF. CDR3 sequence (DNA): TGTGCCAGCAGCCACGACGGGACACCAGGGAGGACTGAAGCTTTCTTT.

The chain employs TRBV20-1 and TRBJ1-2; D gene ambiguous. V gave up 0 bases and J gave up 6 bases, with 5 bases separating them. The length of the CDR3 is 11 residues. CDR1 and CDR2 from the germline V gene are DFQATT and SNEGSKA (reference sequence). DNA for the CDR3: TGCAGTGCTAGAGATGAAAATGGCTACACCTTC. It translates to CSARDENGYTF.

The chain uses TRBV11-2 and TRBJ1-1; 9 bases are a match to TRBD1. Trimming cost V 6 bases and J 8 bases; bases outside gene matches: 4. The CDR3 has 12 residues. Germline CDR1 SGHAT, CDR2 FQNNGV. CDR3 protein: CASSLTGGEAFF. As DNA, the CDR3 is TGTGCCAGCAGTCTGACAGGGGGGGAAGCTTTCTTT.

The chain is built from TRBV2 and TRBJ1-2; 8 nucleotides match TRBD1. The trim removed 6 bases at V and 1 base at J, leaving 4 bases unmatched. The CDR3 is 14 amino acids. Germline-derived CDR1 and CDR2 are SNHLY and FYNNEI. CDR3 residues: CASSPDRDNYGYTF. The CDR3 DNA sequence: TGTGCCAGCAGCCCGGACAGGGATAACTATGGCTACACCTTC. Full variable domain (rest looked up from reference TRBV2 and TRBJ1-2): EPEVTQTPSHQVTQMGQEVILRCVPISNHLYFYWYRQILGQKVEFLVSFYNNEISEKSEIFDDQFSVERPDGSNFTLKIRSTKLEDSAMYFCASSPDRDNYGYTFGSGTRLTVV.

V gene TRBV7-9 combines with J gene TRBJ2-5; D unclear. CDR1 is SEHNR, CDR2 FQNEAQ, per germline (reference sequence). The CDR3 extends over 13 amino acids. Trimming took off 2 bases at V and 5 bases at J, with 9 bases between the two ends. The CDR3 sequence: CASSLWGRETQYF. The CDR3 bases are TGTGCCAGCAGCTTATGGGGTAGGGAGACCCAGTACTTC.

This chain uses TRBV30 with TRBJ1-4; weak D call: TRBD1 (6 bases). The CDR3 contains 14 residues. The V end was cut by 0 bases, the J end by 8 bases, with 13 bases between. Germline CDR1 and CDR2: GTSNPN and SVGIG (reference sequence). The CDR3 DNA is TGTGCCTGGAGTGTACGGCAGGGGAAGGAAAAACTGTTTTTT. It encodes CAWSVRQGKEKLFF.

The chain joins TRBV14 to TRBJ2-3; D uncertain. V gave up 0 bases and J gave up 8 bases, with 6 bases separating them. The CDR3 is made up of 12 amino acids. From germline, CDR1 is SGHDN and CDR2 FVKESK. CDR3 loop: CASSQDASTQYF. CDR3 sequence (DNA): TGTGCCAGCAGCCAAGATGCCAGTACGCAGTATTTT.

This rearrangement joins TRBV10-3 to TRBJ2-7; D unclear. Deletions cut 2 bases from V and 10 bases from J, with 9 bases between. The CDR3 consists of 11 residues. Germline CDR1 and CDR2: ENHRY and SYGVKD. DNA for the CDR3: TGTGCCATCAGTGAGGGATGGGAACAGTACTTC. Its protein product is CAISEGWEQYF.

This clone showed up just once. The chain uses TRBV11-2 and TRBJ1-1; 7 nucleotides align to TRBD1. Germline values: CDR1 SGHAT, CDR2 FQNNGV. The CDR3 loop spans 15 amino acids. Trimming removed 1 base from V and 6 bases from J; junction bases left unmatched: 8. CDR3 sequence (DNA): TGTGCCAGCAGCTTAGCGCAGGGGGTAATAGCTGAAGCTTTCTTT. This sequence encodes CASSLAQGVIAEAFF. Full variable domain (outside the CDR3, taken from reference TRBV11-2 and TRBJ1-1): EAGVAQSPRYKIIEKRQSVAFWCNPISGHATLYWYQQILGQGPKLLIQFQNNGVVDDSQLPKDRFSAERLKGVDSTLKIQPAKLEDSAVYLCASSLAQGVIAEAFFGQGTRLTVV.

On this clone: A junction end diverges from the germline sequence, so it may reflect a read error. This chain uses TRBV7-8 with TRBJ1-5; 8 bases align to TRBD1. The CDR3 loop spans 15 amino acids. Germline CDR1 and CDR2: SGHVS and FQNEAQ. For the CDR3, the DNA is TGTGCCAGCAGCATCGGGACAGGTAACAATCGGCCCCAGCATTTT. Residues: CASSIGTGNNRPQHF.

The V and J genes are TRBV6-5 and TRBJ2-7; 8 bases agree with TRBD2. This CDR3 has 15 amino acids. Trimming took 4 bases from V and 2 from J; bases not matched to a gene: 7. CDR1 and CDR2 (germline): MNHEY, SVGAGI. DNA of the CDR3: TGTGCCAGCAGTTCTCTTACTAGCGGTACCTACGAGCAGTACTTC. As protein: CASSSLTSGTYEQYF.